The rows below give T cell receptor beta chains drawn from one sample of a study of blood T cells in healthy people across ages. One entry per CDR3 protein, called by TCRdb with MiXCR from the 5' RACE reads. Of about 730,000 distinct CDR3 sequences detected, roughly 47% appear once; the ten largest clones hold 20%. Sequenced input: blood. The source of these receptors is an older woman in good health. CDR3s include the opening cysteine and the closing phenylalanine or tryptophan. The D gene is left open where the match is weak. Expanded clones get a size class; other rows say once, few or many, or leave the size out.

cdr3_nt cdr3_aa j_call v_call d_call clone_size
TGTGCCAGCAGTGTAATCGGGACTAGCGGGACAGATACGCAGTATTTT CASSVIGTSGTDTQYF TRBJ2-3 TRBV2 TRBD2 .
TGTGCCAGCAGCCTTTACAAGGGGGCCCTCACAGATACGCAGTATTTT CASSLYKGALTDTQYF TRBJ2-3 TRBV3-1 TRBD1 .
TGTGCCATCAGCGAGCAACCTCAGGGCTACGAGCAGTACTTC CAISEQPQGYEQYF TRBJ2-7 TRBV10-3 . .
TGTGCCAGCAGCCCCCAGGAGGGCGACACCGGGGAGCTGTTTTTT CASSPQEGDTGELFF TRBJ2-2 TRBV6-2/TRBV6-3 . few
TGCAGTGCTAGAGATGCAGTCGGCAATGAGCAGTTCTTC CSARDAVGNEQFF TRBJ2-1 TRBV20-1 . once
TGTGCCAGCAGTTTAATGGGACTAGCGGGGGTATACAATGAGCAGTTCTTC CASSLMGLAGVYNEQFF TRBJ2-1 TRBV27 TRBD2 .
TGTGCCAGCAGCCAATTTGGCGGGGCCAACGTCCTGACTTTC CASSQFGGANVLTF TRBJ2-6 TRBV14 . few
TGTGCCAGCACCGTGACAGGGGTGGACGAGCAGTACTTC CASTVTGVDEQYF TRBJ2-7 TRBV7-9 TRBD1 few
TGTGCCAGCAGTCCCAAGTCAGGACAGAACCTAGATACGCAGTATTTT CASSPKSGQNLDTQYF TRBJ2-3 TRBV7-9 . .
TGTGCCAGCGGTCCTTTAGGGGGTGCCCCCTACGAGCAGTACTTC CASGPLGGAPYEQYF TRBJ2-7 TRBV6-2/TRBV6-3 . .
TGCAGCGTTGGTCCCACCGTTAGCTCCTACAATGAGCAGTTCTTC CSVGPTVSSYNEQFF TRBJ2-1 TRBV29-1 . .
TGTGCCAGCAGCACAGGGGAATGGAATGAGCAGTACTTC CASSTGEWNEQYF TRBJ2-5 TRBV7-7 TRBD1 .
TGTGCCAGCAGGCACGGACTAGCGGGGGATGAGCAGTTCTTC CASRHGLAGDEQFF TRBJ2-1 TRBV6-1 TRBD2 once
TGCGCCAGCACACTATTTCCAGGGTCCTACGAGCAGTACTTC CASTLFPGSYEQYF TRBJ2-7 TRBV5-1 . .
TGCAGCGTTGAACCGGGCGCTAACTATGGCTACACCTTC CSVEPGANYGYTF TRBJ1-2 TRBV29-1 . .